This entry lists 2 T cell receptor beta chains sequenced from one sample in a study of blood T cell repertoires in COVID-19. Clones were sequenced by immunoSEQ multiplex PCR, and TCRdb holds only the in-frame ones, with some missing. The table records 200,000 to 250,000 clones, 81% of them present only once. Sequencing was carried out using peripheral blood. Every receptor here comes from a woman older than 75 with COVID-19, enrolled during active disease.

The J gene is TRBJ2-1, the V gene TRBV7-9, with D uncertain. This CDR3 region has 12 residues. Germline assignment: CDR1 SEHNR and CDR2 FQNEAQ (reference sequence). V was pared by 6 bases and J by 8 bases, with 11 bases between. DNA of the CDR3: TGTGCCAGCAGGTTTATCAGTCATGAGCAGTTCTTC. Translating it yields CASRFISHEQFF.

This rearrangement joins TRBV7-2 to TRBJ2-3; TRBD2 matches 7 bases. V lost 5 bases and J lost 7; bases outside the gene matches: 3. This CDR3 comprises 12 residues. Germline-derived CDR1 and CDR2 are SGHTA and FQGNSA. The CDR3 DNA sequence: TGTGCCAGCAGCCCCGGGAGGAATACGCAGTATTTT. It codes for CASSPGRNTQYF.